This T cell receptor beta chain was observed in a study of T-cell reconstitution after alpha-beta-depleted transplantation in children. TCRbeta library construction was performed incorporating unique molecular identifiers. TCRdb reprocessed the PCR reads with MiXCR, giving one entry per CDR3 protein. This sample has 500,000 or so distinct CDR3 sequences; approximately 32% occur once, and the top ten carry approximately 2.3%. This clonotype showed up just a few times. The germline gives CDR1 DFQATT, CDR2 SNEGSKA (reference sequence). Trimming shortened V by 6 bases and J by 5 bases, and 14 bases separated the two germline ends. The CDR3 runs to 13 residues.

The origin of this receptor is a human donor who donated a stem cell graft to a child with aplastic anemia. Sample: PBMCs from the stem cell graft donor, taken from the stem cell graft. The rearrangement links TRBV20-1 to TRBJ2-1, with D possibly TRBD1 on 6 matching bases. The CDR3 reads CSAPGAVNNEQFF. Here the CDR3 DNA reads TGCAGTGCGCCAGGGGCAGTTAACAATGAGCAGTTCTTC.